These 20 T cell receptor beta chains originate from one sample sequenced in a study of blood T cells in healthy people across ages. It was with a sample-barcoded 5' primer and a J-beta primer mix that a second PCR of roughly 7 to 12 cycles was run. TCRdb reprocessed the 5' RACE reads with MiXCR, giving one entry per CDR3 protein. The table lists approximately 820,000 distinct CDR3 sequences, around 45% of them singletons. The sample consisted of blood. Receptor source: a man aged 55 to 70 in good health.

This clonotype was recorded a few times. The chain uses TRBV4-1 and TRBJ1-4, with TRBD1 as a possible D gene (5 bases). The germline V gene encodes CDR1 MGHRA and CDR2 YSYEKL. V lost 8 bases, J lost 7 bases, and 17 bases lay in between. There are 14 residues in the CDR3. The CDR3 sequence: CASSYYGGTEKLFF. DNA for the CDR3: TGCGCCAGCTCTTACTACGGGGGAACTGAAAAACTGTTTTTT.

This clonotype was picked up a small number of times. This rearrangement joins TRBV28 to TRBJ2-7, with 13 positions matching TRBD2. The germline V gene has CDR1 MDHEN and CDR2 SYDVKM. V shed 4 bases, J shed 4 bases, and the junction held 10 bases outside the gene matches. This CDR3 has 17 amino acids. DNA of the CDR3: TGTGCCAGCAGTTCCCCGACTAGCGGGGGGTCGCGGTACGAGCAGTACTTC. Protein product: CASSSPTSGGSRYEQYF. The whole variable domain, remainder taken from reference TRBV28 and TRBJ2-7, is DVKVTQSSRYLVKRTGEKVFLECVQDMDHENMFWYRQDPGLGLRLIYFSYDVKMKEKGDIPEGYSVSREKKERFSLILESASTNQTSMYLCASSSPTSGGSRYEQYFGPGTRLTVT.

This rearrangement joins TRBV12-3 or TRBV12-4 to TRBJ2-1, with D unclear. The CDR3 runs to 15 residues. Deletions cut 6 bases from V and 3 bases from J, with 15 bases between. The CDR3 loop is CASSPATLNYNEQFF. The CDR3 coding sequence is TGTGCCAGCAGCCCAGCGACCTTGAACTACAATGAGCAGTTCTTC.

This clonotype has more than one count but fewer than ten. The chain combines TRBV4-1 with TRBJ1-6; D is uncertain. Germline CDR1 and CDR2: MGHRA and YSYEKL. CDR3 length: 15 amino acids. Trimming removed 4 bases from V and 5 bases from J, with 12 bases in between. The DNA for the CDR3 is TGCGCCAGCAGCCTCCGAGAGGGTGATAATTCACCCCTCCACTTT. The encoded protein is CASSLREGDNSPLHF.

The sample holds a few counts of this clonotype. This chain connects TRBV9 to TRBJ2-3; D might be TRBD2 (6 bases). V shed 0 bases and J shed 3 bases, with 17 bases lying between them. Germline V gene lookup returns CDR1 SGDLS and CDR2 YYNGEE. The CDR3 totals 17 residues. DNA of the CDR3: TGTGCCAGCAGCGTAGAAGGAGCGGGCGGTACGACAGATACGCAGTATTTT. Translation: CASSVEGAGGTTDTQYF.

This clonotype was picked up a small number of times. The CDR3 sequence is CASSVTRGYEQYF. CDR3 coding DNA: TGTGCCAGCAGTGTGACGAGGGGGTACGAGCAGTACTTC. The genes are TRBV12-3 or TRBV12-4 and TRBJ2-5; D is perhaps TRBD1 (6 bases). The J call may be in error: the DNA end matches TRBJ2-7 better. CDR3 length: 13 amino acids.

This clonotype has only a few counts. The chain is built from TRBV7-2 and TRBJ2-1; D is uncertain. Trimming cost V 1 base and J 6 bases, with 10 bases left between them. Germline V lookup: CDR1 SGHTA, CDR2 FQGNSA. The CDR3 is made up of 14 amino acids. CDR3 sequence: CASSLGRQGNEQFF. For the CDR3, the DNA is TGTGCCAGCAGCTTAGGCAGGCAAGGCAATGAGCAGTTCTTC.

The J gene is TRBJ2-7, the V gene TRBV20-1, with a tentative D call TRBD2 (6 bases). The end of the DNA is better explained by TRBJ2-5, so the J call may be wrong. Per germline, CDR1 DFQATT and CDR2 SNEGSKA (reference sequence). There are 14 residues in the CDR3. The CDR3 DNA sequence: TGCAGTGCTAGAATCCCCGGGGGTAGGGAGACCCAGTACTTC. This encodes CSARIPGGRETQYF.

V gene TRBV20-1 combines with J gene TRBJ1-1; D not certain. Germline-derived CDR1 and CDR2 are DFQATT and SNEGSKA (reference sequence). With 0 bases removed from V and 5 bases from J, the gap between germline ends came to 10 bases. There are 13 residues in the CDR3. CDR3 protein: CSARDEDWTEAFF. The CDR3 region has the DNA TGCAGTGCTAGAGATGAGGATTGGACTGAAGCTTTCTTT.

For this clonotype: One end of the junction varies from germline; a read error may be responsible. The J gene is TRBJ2-1, the V gene TRBV18; 10 bases fit TRBD2. CDR1 and CDR2 from the germline V gene are KGHSH and LQKENI. The CDR3 is 13 amino acids. CDR3 residues: CASTGTSVNKQFF. In DNA form, the CDR3 reads TGTGCCAGCACCGGGACTAGCGTCAATAAGCAGTTCTTC.

A few counts support this clonotype. The chain couples TRBV3-1 to TRBJ1-2; no clear D gene. V lost 1 base to trimming and J lost 4 bases, with 7 bases between them. This CDR3 is built from 13 residues. Germline V gives CDR1 LGHDT, CDR2 YNNKEL (reference sequence). DNA for the CDR3: TGTGCCAGCAGCCAAGCCGGGCCCTATGGCTACACCTTC. Its protein product is CASSQAGPYGYTF.

This clonotype came up a few times. This sequence joins TRBV18 and TRBJ2-7; 10 bases match TRBD1. The CDR3 is 14 amino acids. CDR1 is KGHSH, CDR2 LQKENI, per germline. Trimming removed 6 bases from V and 6 bases from J; junction bases left unmatched: 8. The CDR3 sequence is CASSVGQGSSEQYF. The CDR3, as DNA: TGTGCCAGCTCCGTGGGACAGGGGTCGTCCGAGCAGTACTTC.

This sequence joins TRBV7-2 and TRBJ2-1; D remains ambiguous. The V and J ends lost 3 bases and 0 bases respectively, with 9 bases between them. CDR1 is SGHTA and CDR2 is FQGNSA in the germline V gene. The CDR3 spans 15 residues. CDR3 DNA sequence: TGTGCCAGCAGCTTCACTAAGAGCTCCTACAATGAGCAGTTCTTC. Protein product: CASSFTKSSYNEQFF.

The rearrangement uses TRBV4-1 and TRBJ2-1; D might be TRBD1 (6 bases). V was shortened by 2 bases and J by 9 bases, with 11 bases between the two germline ends. Germline V gene data show CDR1 as MGHRA and CDR2 as YSYEKL. CDR3 length: 13 residues. The CDR3 DNA sequence: TGCGCCAGCAGCCAACTGGACAGTGGTGAGCAGTTCTTC. It encodes CASSQLDSGEQFF.

The rearrangement joins TRBV29-1 to TRBJ2-7; 10 bases match TRBD2. In germline, CDR1 is SQVTM, CDR2 ANQGSEA. V lost 4 bases and J lost 5; bases outside the gene matches: 17. CDR3 length: 17 residues. The CDR3 reads CSVVTLRGLAGGHEQYF. The CDR3 DNA is TGCAGCGTTGTAACCCTTAGGGGCTTAGCGGGGGGTCACGAGCAGTACTTC.

The table lists this clonotype with a few counts. The V and J genes are TRBV6-5 and TRBJ1-2; D not resolved. The CDR3 totals 15 residues. With 2 bases removed from V and 1 base from J, the gap between germline ends came to 11 bases. Looked up from germline, CDR1 is MNHEY and CDR2 is SVGAGI. This CDR3 is CASSYTDTHNYGYTF. CDR3 coding DNA: TGTGCCAGCAGTTACACCGACACTCATAACTATGGCTACACCTTC.

This clonotype was observed a handful of times. The gene calls are TRBV7-2 and TRBJ2-7; TRBD1 matches 8 bases. CDR1 SGHTA and CDR2 FQGNSA come from the germline V gene. The ends lost 5 bases at V and 6 bases at J; junction bases unmatched: 6. The CDR3 consists of 13 residues. CDR3 DNA: TGTGCCAGCAGCCTGACAGGGGAATTCGAGCAGTACTTC. Translated, it gives CASSLTGEFEQYF.

This clonotype was seen more than once but under ten times. The genes are TRBV20-1 and TRBJ1-2; D may be TRBD1 (6 bases). The V end was cut by 1 base, the J end by 0 bases, with 9 bases between. The CDR3 extends over 14 amino acids. Germline-derived CDR1 and CDR2 are DFQATT and SNEGSKA (reference sequence). The DNA of the CDR3 is TGCAGTGCTAGAGGGACAGATGCTAACTATGGCTACACCTTC. This encodes CSARGTDANYGYTF.

The chain carries TRBV5-1 and TRBJ2-2; weak D call: TRBD2 (7 bases). The V end was cut by 3 bases, the J end by 1 base, with 10 bases between. This CDR3 comprises 15 residues. Germline V gene lookup returns CDR1 SGHRS and CDR2 YFSETQ. The CDR3 here is CASSWGGQNTGELFF. In nucleotides, the CDR3 is TGCGCCAGCAGCTGGGGGGGGCAGAACACCGGGGAGCTGTTTTTT. Combining the CDR3 with reference TRBV5-1 and TRBJ2-2 gives the whole variable domain KAGVTQTPRYLIKTRGQQVTLSCSPISGHRSVSWYQQTPGQGLQFLFEYFSETQRNKGNFPGRFSGRQFSNSRSEMNVSTLELGDSALYLCASSWGGQNTGELFFGEGSRLTVL.

The count of this clonotype is one. The V and J genes are TRBV30 and TRBJ2-7; D is undetermined. The germline V gene has CDR1 GTSNPN and CDR2 SVGIG (reference sequence). The V end was cut by 1 base, the J end by 2 bases, with 6 bases between. The CDR3 totals 12 residues. DNA of the CDR3: TGTGCCTGGAGTGCCGGAGCCTACGAGCAGTACTTC. Its translation is CAWSAGAYEQYF.